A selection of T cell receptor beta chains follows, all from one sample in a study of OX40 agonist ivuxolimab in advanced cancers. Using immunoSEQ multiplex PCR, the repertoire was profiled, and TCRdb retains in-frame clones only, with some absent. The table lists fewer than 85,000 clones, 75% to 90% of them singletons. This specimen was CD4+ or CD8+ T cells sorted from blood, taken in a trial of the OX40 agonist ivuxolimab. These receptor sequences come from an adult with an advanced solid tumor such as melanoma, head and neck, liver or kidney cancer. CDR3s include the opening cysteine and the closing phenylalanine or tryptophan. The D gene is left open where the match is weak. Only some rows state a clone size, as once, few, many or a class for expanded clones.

TGTGCCAGCAGCACAAGGAGGACTGAAGCTTTCTTT CASSTRRTEAFF NA NA TRBJ1-1 TRBV27
TGTGCCAGCAGCTTCGGGTTGGGCTACACCTTC CASSFGLGYTF NA NA TRBJ1-2 TRBV5-6
TGTGCCAGCAGCTTAACCACAGCTGGAAACACCATATATTTT CASSLTTAGNTIYF NA NA TRBJ1-3 TRBV7-7
TGCAGCGCTGAGGGGGTGACAGGGGGCCCCCAGCATTTT CSAEGVTGGPQHF TRBD1 NA TRBJ1-5 TRBV29-1
TGTGCCAGCAGCGGCGCGAGTCACGAGCAGTACTTC CASSGASHEQYF NA NA TRBJ2-7 TRBV7-2
TGTGCCAGCAGCGATGATATAAGGGGAGAAAAACTGTTTTTT CASSDDIRGEKLFF NA NA TRBJ1-4 TRBV2
TGTGCCAGCAGTTCCGGGACTCCACGAACCCCGTACCAAGAGACCCAGTACTTC CASSSGTPRTPYQETQYF NA NA TRBJ2-5 TRBV27
TGTGCCATCACCGCAGGATGGGGAGGGAACGAGCAGTACTTC CAITAGWGGNEQYF TRBD2 NA TRBJ2-7 TRBV10-3
TGCGCCAGCAGCTTCCAGGGGGCCGGTGGCTACACCTTC CASSFQGAGGYTF TRBD1 NA TRBJ1-2 TRBV5-1
TGTGCCAGCAGTCGCACAGAGAAAGCCAAAAACATTCAGTACTTC CASSRTEKAKNIQYF NA NA TRBJ2-4 TRBV6-5
TGTGCCAGCAGCGTAGCTTCTAGCGGGGGACCCGGGAGGACAGATACGCAGTATTTT CASSVASSGGPGRTDTQYF TRBD2 NA TRBJ2-3 TRBV9
TGCGCCAGCAGCTCGGGACAGGGCCCCTACAATGAGCAGTTCTTC CASSSGQGPYNEQFF TRBD1 NA TRBJ2-1 TRBV5-1
TGTGCCAGCACTCTACAGGGGCGTAATTCACCCCTCCACTTT CASTLQGRNSPLHF TRBD1 NA TRBJ1-6 TRBV7-2
TGTGCCAGCACATTGAACTATGGCTACACCTTC CASTLNYGYTF NA NA TRBJ1-2 TRBV6-6
TGTGCCAGCAGTTACTCGTTCAAGCAGACCCAACCCCAGTACTTC CASSYSFKQTQPQYF NA NA TRBJ2-5 TRBV6-5
TGTGCCAGCAGTGGCGGTGCAGGGGGAGTCACTGAAGCTTTCTTT CASSGGAGGVTEAFF TRBD1 NA TRBJ1-1 TRBV27
TGTGCCAGCAGCTGGACAGTGGATGAAAAACTGTTTTTT CASSWTVDEKLFF NA NA TRBJ1-4 TRBV7-6
TGTGCCTGGAGCGACCCCACTCAGCCCCAGCATTTT CAWSDPTQPQHF NA NA TRBJ1-5 TRBV30
TGTGCCAGCGCCTCAGGAGATACGCAGTATTTT CASASGDTQYF NA NA TRBJ2-3 TRBV7-2
TGTGCCAGTAGTATCCTCCGGGACAGGGTATATGGCTACACCTTC CASSILRDRVYGYTF TRBD1 NA TRBJ1-2 TRBV19
TGTGCCAGCAGCTTAGATCTTGCTGGGACGGGGTACGAGCAGTACTTC CASSLDLAGTGYEQYF NA NA TRBJ2-7 TRBV11-2
TGTGCCAGCAGTTACTCGGGTAGCGTGGACGAGCAGTACTTC CASSYSGSVDEQYF NA NA TRBJ2-7 TRBV6-5
TGTGCCAGCAGCGTAGTATACGGGGGAGCTGGGGCCAACGTCCTGACTTTC CASSVVYGGAGANVLTF NA once TRBJ2-6 TRBV9
TGTGCCAGCAGCTTTCGGTCGTCCCCGGATGCTTTCTTT CASSFRSSPDAFF NA NA TRBJ1-1 TRBV7-2
TGTGCCAGCAGTTCCTTCGGACAGGACAATAGTCAGCCCCAGCATTTT CASSSFGQDNSQPQHF TRBD1 NA TRBJ1-5 TRBV6-5
TGTGCCATCAGTGAGTCGAGGGGCGGGGCGGACGAGCAGTACTTC CAISESRGGADEQYF NA NA TRBJ2-7 TRBV10-3
TGTGCCAGCAGGGGCATGACGAACTATGGCTACACCTTC CASRGMTNYGYTF NA NA TRBJ1-2 TRBV6-5
TGTGCCAGCACCGGATGGACAGATACGCAGTATTTT CASTGWTDTQYF NA NA TRBJ2-3 TRBV7-2
TGCAGCGTTGAAGCAGCCGACGTCGGCTACACCTTC CSVEAADVGYTF NA NA TRBJ1-2 TRBV29-1
TGTGCCAGCAGTAAACAGGGGGCGGCTAACTATGGCTACACCTTC CASSKQGAANYGYTF TRBD1 NA TRBJ1-2 TRBV6-5
TGTGCCAGCAGCTCCGTTGACAGAGGCTTTTTGTACTTC CASSSVDRGFLYF NA NA TRBJ2-5 TRBV7-3
TGTGCCATCAGTGAGAACCTACCGGGACAGGGCTACGAGCAGTACTTC CAISENLPGQGYEQYF TRBD1 NA TRBJ2-7 TRBV10-3
TGTGCCAGCAGCACGACAGGGCTGAACACTGAAGCTTTCTTT CASSTTGLNTEAFF TRBD1 NA TRBJ1-1 TRBV7-8
TGTGCCAGCAGCTGGGGGGGGAGGACAGATACGCAGTATTTT CASSWGGRTDTQYF TRBD2 NA TRBJ2-3 TRBV5-4
TGTGCCAGCTCACCTCCTGGGGTGAGGAGGGGCACTGAAGCTTTCTTT CASSPPGVRRGTEAFF NA NA TRBJ1-1 TRBV18
TGCGCCAGCAGCACCGGGACAGTAGCGACCGGGGAGCTGTTTTTT CASSTGTVATGELFF TRBD1 NA TRBJ2-2 TRBV5-1
TGTGCCAGCAGCCTGAGGACTAGCGGGGCGGTGAGGACAGATACGCAGTATTTT CASSLRTSGAVRTDTQYF TRBD2 few TRBJ2-3 TRBV7-2
TGTGCCAGCAGTAACCGGGACAGCTCCTACGAGCAGTACTTC CASSNRDSSYEQYF TRBD1 NA TRBJ2-7 TRBV6-5
TGTGCCAGTACTATCGCGACTCCTAACAGGGGCTACACCTTC CASTIATPNRGYTF NA NA TRBJ1-2 TRBV19
TGTGCCATCAGGGGCGGCACAGCCCAAGAGACCCAGTACTTC CAIRGGTAQETQYF NA once TRBJ2-5 TRBV10-3
TGTGCCAGCAGCCCCCTAGTCGGTTCGGGTGAGCAGTTCTTC CASSPLVGSGEQFF NA NA TRBJ2-1 TRBV4-2
TGTGCCAGCACCGGTTCCGGGGAGAACACTGAAGCTTTCTTT CASTGSGENTEAFF NA NA TRBJ1-1 TRBV7-9
TGCGCCAGCAGCCAAGGAAGGGGAAGGGACTATAATTCACCCCTCCACTTT CASSQGRGRDYNSPLHF NA NA TRBJ1-6 TRBV4-1
TGTGCCAGCAGCTTAGTTGACGTAATGAACACTGAAGCTTTCTTT CASSLVDVMNTEAFF NA NA TRBJ1-1 TRBV11-2
TGTGCCAGCAGCTTAAGGCAGGGAAGGCCAGAGACCCAGTACTTC CASSLRQGRPETQYF NA NA TRBJ2-5 TRBV7-2
TGCGCCAGCAGCTTGGTGCCCCGGGGAGGCAATCAGCCCCAGCATTTT CASSLVPRGGNQPQHF NA NA TRBJ1-5 TRBV5-1
TGTGCCAGCAGCCCTACTAGCGGGGGGGGACGTCGCACAGATACGCAGTATTTT CASSPTSGGGRRTDTQYF TRBD2 NA TRBJ2-3 TRBV7-2
TGTGCCAGCAGCTTGGGGAACCACAATGAGCAGTTCTTC CASSLGNHNEQFF NA NA TRBJ2-1 TRBV7-2
TGTGCCAGCAGTGAACCGGAGGGGGGGGTCAGGACCCAGTACTTC CASSEPEGGVRTQYF NA NA TRBJ2-5 TRBV6-1
TGTGCCAGCAACCGGGACCCTCAAGATACGCAGTATTTT CASNRDPQDTQYF NA NA TRBJ2-3 TRBV7-2
TGTGCCTGGGACGGGACAGGGGGCCTCTACGAGCAGTACTTC CAWDGTGGLYEQYF TRBD1 once TRBJ2-7 TRBV7-9
TGCGCCAGCAGTAGCCCGGGACAGGGGATCCCCCCGAACACCGGGGAGCTGTTTTTT CASSSPGQGIPPNTGELFF TRBD1 NA TRBJ2-2 TRBV5-1
TGTGCCAGCAGCACCATAGGGGCTCCAAGCTCCTACGAGCAGTACTTC CASSTIGAPSSYEQYF NA NA TRBJ2-7 TRBV5-4
TGTGCCAGCAGCCTTAGACCTCGGGAGAACACTGAAGCTTTCTTT CASSLRPRENTEAFF NA NA TRBJ1-1 TRBV27
TGTGCCAGCAGCCCACGGGGCGGGTTCTATGGCTACACCTTC CASSPRGGFYGYTF NA NA TRBJ1-2 TRBV7-2